Below, one T cell receptor beta chain is given with its context. This entry comes from a study of blood T cell repertoires in COVID-19. Methods used by the authors: The authors estimated nucleated cell counts from reference gene primer amplification. Method: immunoSEQ multiplex PCR; TCRdb's copy keeps in-frame clones and lacks some. V and J calls and clone size are those listed in that table; D and trimming were worked out from the DNA. Among approximately 100,000 clones listed, 85% were seen once. The sequenced material came from peripheral blood. This TCR was sampled from a woman between 65 and 79 years old with active or convalescent COVID-19.

CDR3 DNA sequence: TGTGCCAGCTCACCCCCGGCGGGGCGCTCCTACAATGAGCAGTTCTTC. It is translated as CASSPPAGRSYNEQFF. V usage is TRBV18 and J usage is TRBJ2-1; maybe TRBD2 (6 bases). CDR3 length: 16 residues. Germline V gives CDR1 KGHSH, CDR2 LQKENI. V was pared by 3 bases and J by 0 bases, with 12 bases between.